This T cell receptor beta chain was found in a study of T cells after yellow fever vaccination. Study summary: Fractions low in cell number were prepared with SMART-Seq v4 Ultra Low Input.

Germline V gene data show CDR1 as SNHLY and CDR2 as FYNNEI. Trimming cost V 4 bases and J 7 bases, with 17 bases left between them. The CDR3 extends over 16 amino acids. About this clonotype: Its antigen is unknown.

Template switching with 5'RACE generated the TCR cDNA and added a universal primer site and UMIs. Each CDR3 protein is one row after TCRdb ran MiXCR on the 5' RACE reads. In the table there are almost 600,000 distinct CDR3 sequences, less than 15% of which are singletons. Study results and limitations: Only a minor proportion of clonotypes was detected across both CD4 and CD8 compartments. The booster saw the reappearance of most primary-vaccination clones (around 96% CD4, 70% to 90% CD8).

The source of this sequence is a man aged 25-40 years who received the YFV17D yellow fever vaccine. Here the sequenced sample was PBMCs, taken on the day of the yellow fever booster vaccination. The genes are TRBV2 and TRBJ1-6; possibly TRBD1 for D (5 bases). CDR3 bases: TGTGCCAGCAGTGCTGTGGGACCCGATTCGAATTCACCCCTCCACTTT. As protein: CASSAVGPDSNSPLHF.